This TCR beta chain was retrieved from a study of cytomegalovirus exposure and HLA in healthy donors (dated by TCRdb to the late 2010s). For context, the study as a whole: An earlier analysis of approximately 590 of the donors reported approximately 270 Gb of sequence data and 100 million to 140 million unique TCR beta sequences from some 180 million T cells. Typing coverage varied by locus: roughly 629-640 donors for A, B, C, DRB1 and DQB1; 522 for DQA1; about 590 for DPA1; 450 to 480 for DPB1. A later analysis re-analyzed previously published TCR beta repertoires from roughly 630 donors and added high-resolution HLA genotyping to study TCR occurrence patterns. The study aimed to test whether cataloging public T cell receptors could reveal signatures of past pathogen exposure. Among about 390 genotyped donors of the cohort, an average of around 240,000 unique TCR beta nucleotide sequences were sequenced per donor, roughly 18% of them non-productive. The study profiled the T cell repertoires of approximately 700 subjects by immunosequencing and related them to cytomegalovirus serostatus. In an earlier analysis of a few hundred of the donors, high-throughput TCR beta sequencing was used to judge whether each TCR beta V gene segment behaved as functional or pseudogenic. Rather than using new phenotypic data, the later analysis identified candidate immune exposures from TCR beta sequences and from how often those sequences occurred across donors. High-throughput TCR immunosequencing, statistical association of individual TCRs with disease status, and machine learning were combined to predict cytomegalovirus infection status. Alongside the repertoire data, information on donor age, sex, ethnicity and CMV serostatus was compiled. An early release covering roughly 640 HLA-typed donors comprised 300 to 350 gigabases of sequencing data and around 85 million unique TCR sequences. Of the roughly 430 genotyped donors, 65% to 90% fell in the genetic ancestry cluster associated with self-reported Caucasian donors. Every discovery cohort repertoire had been produced on one sequencing platform. Genome-wide SNP genotypes for about 65% of the 666 donors were used in a later genetic analysis, which treated that subset as a discovery cohort. In addition to the first cohort of roughly 670 subjects, a separate validation cohort of 130 or so different subjects was used. Because of strong linkage in the cohort, 5 or 6 DR-DQ haplotypes were treated as single units for association and clustering. HLA typing included class I and class II loci at four-digit resolution. Overall results and qualifications from the work: Sequencing depth was assumed to be roughly uniform across donors in the presence/absence analyses, though that assumption may not hold. The earlier analysis of 587 of the donors excluded 15 to 20 rarely observed V segments, including chromosome 9 orphons, because counts were too low. For the cohort, immune exposure information was limited to CMV serostatus. In a later genetic analysis, fewer N-insertions in productive TCRs were reported among donors in an Asian-associated ancestry cluster than the 666-donor mean. In a later analysis, most CMV-associated TCR beta chains were found to appear HLA-restricted, with HLA associations seemingly driven largely by CMV exposure. A cluster of highly shared sequence variants was judged likely to represent a technical artifact of the sequencing pipeline. The classifier was reported to diagnose cytomegalovirus status with high specificity and sensitivity in both the original and validation cohorts. Across donors, most TCR sequences were observed very rarely, whereas some public TCRs were present in many individuals. Several of the top co-occurrence clusters appeared to be linked to parvovirus B19, influenza, CMV and Epstein-Barr virus, according to a later analysis. In an earlier analysis of 587 of the donors, most TCR beta V segments appeared in productive rearrangements about 87% or about 30% of the time, broadly matching IMGT annotations. HLA typing was unavailable for some donors at each locus, so association tests used only the typed subset. Linkage disequilibrium might explain the correlated functional status among segregating V segments, but an unknown experimental factor could not be excluded. A total of 164 TCR beta chains were listed by the study as associated with cytomegalovirus. In a later analysis, TCR association rates were found to vary across HLA loci, with the most associated TCRs seen for DRB1 alleles and the fewest for HLA-C alleles. At a false discovery rate of 0.05, a later analysis linked some 18,000 TCR beta sequences to specific HLA alleles. The authors suggested that the approach could potentially be extended to other disease states and immunological phenotypes. A further reported finding was that TCR beta sequences accurately predicted the HLA-A and HLA-B alleles for most subjects in the first cohort. In vitro tests confirmed that a few of the cytomegalovirus-associated TCR beta chains recognize cytomegalovirus antigens. In a later analysis, HLA-associated TCR beta chains were found to be more clonally expanded and to have lower generation probabilities than equally common non-associated chains. Because the 87-base-pair reads could not distinguish some IMGT-functional V segments, including TRBV6-2 and TRBV6-3, those segments were excluded. This cohort had only TCR beta chains sequenced, and the lack of alpha or paired-chain data limited which features could be detected. In a later genetic analysis, a missense DCLRE1C variant was associated with V-gene and J-gene trimming of TCR beta chains, and the association was replicated in an independent cohort. Strong co-occurrence of HLA alleles, especially DR and DQ, made assigning TCR associations to individual alleles difficult.

The cohort comprised around 700 healthy bone marrow donors. At the time of sampling, every cohort member was nominally healthy, though immune exposures that went unrecorded were likely present. The donor was CMV seronegative and was included in the group of 352 seronegative cohort members. A peripheral blood sample was collected from each donor, and TCR beta sequencing was performed on peripheral blood mononuclear cells. The Qiagen DNeasy Blood Extraction Kit was used to extract genomic DNA from the blood cell samples. Preparation of the library involved the immunoSEQ multiplex PCR assay. A mixture of 60 forward primers for TCR Vbeta segments and 13 reverse primers for TCR Jbeta segments was used in the multiplex PCR. The CDR3 region of rearranged TCR beta genes was amplified from genomic DNA with a multiplex PCR assay. The Illumina HiSeq System was used to sequence the amplified TCR beta libraries as 87-base-pair reads. The authors processed their data as follows. A later analysis counted about 82 million unique TCR beta chains across the 650 to 800 repertoires, and roughly 9.9 million of these chains were shared by at least two donors. Raw reads were error-corrected and collapsed into unique sequences by a nearest-neighbor algorithm in which closely related sequences were merged to remove PCR and sequencing errors. Alignment of CDR3 sequences to IMGT reference sequences was used to assign V, D and J gene segments. For a sequence to be retained, at least a six-nucleotide match to both a V gene segment and a J gene segment was required. A rearrangement counted as productive if the CDR3 had no stop codons and remained in frame with V and J, and every other rearrangement counted as non-productive. CDR3 was defined by IMGT convention, running from the second conserved V-encoded cysteine to the conserved J-encoded phenylalanine. The earlier analysis of 450 to 750 of the donors excluded any sequence lacking an unambiguous match to a single V gene segment. In an earlier analysis of 500 to 750 of the donors, V segments were called functional above 56.7% productive rearrangements and were called segregating when the between-donor standard deviation exceeded 5%. To diagnose cytomegalovirus status from the catalog of TCR beta chain sequences, a statistical classification framework was built. In a later analysis, V and J genes were assigned by comparing TCR nucleotide sequences against IMGT/GENE-DB human TR gene sequences. In a later analysis, CDR3 sequences and most-parsimonious VDJ recombination scenarios were assigned using the TCRdist pipeline. In a later analysis, each TCR beta chain was defined by its CDR3 amino acid sequence together with its V-gene family, and reads lacking a unique V-gene family were excluded. To address suspected cross-contamination and a sequencing artifact, a later analysis removed some 620 highly shared, low-generation-probability nucleotide sequences. A later analysis calculated a clonal expansion index for each public chain from normalized within-repertoire ranks of inferred template counts. Generation probabilities in a later analysis came from a VDJ recombination model fitted to out-of-frame rearrangements, and those results were checked against IGoR. Hypergeometric tests were used in a later analysis to score TCR-TCR, TCR-HLA and TCR-CMV co-occurrence, with a repertoire-size bias correction applied to the TCR pairs. To estimate false discovery rates, a later analysis permuted the HLA or CMV assignments 20 times. A later analysis grouped co-occurring TCRs with DBSCAN, adding TCRdist sequence similarity when clustering within HLA-allele-positive subsets. Co-occurrence clustering excluded repertoires with fewer than 30,000 or more than 120,000 public chains, plus five with anomalous nucleotide sharing. TCRdb holds this immuneACCESS table with in-frame rearrangements only. Some clones are missing; in checked studies, unresolved V genes explain under half, and the rest has no known cause. V and J calls and clone size follow that table, whereas D and trimming were derived from the DNA. The table for this sample lists roughly 190,000 clones; roughly 80% of them were counted only once. The leading ten clones occupy about 3% of the sample.

V is pruned by 5 bases and J by 5 bases, leaving 19 bases of the junction without a gene match. Measured from the cysteine to the phenylalanine, the CDR3 is 18 residues long. Of all the DNA, just the CDR3 is kept, 54 bases in frame from base 1. CDR1 and CDR2 were assigned from the germline V gene (reference sequence) as LNHDA and SQIVND. Notes on this clone: Its cognate antigen has yet to be identified. Base qualities are not recorded, but no much larger clone differs from it by a single base.

The specimen was PBMCs. The V gene is TRBV19 and the J gene is TRBJ1-1; 8 bases in the junction line up with TRBD1. This sequence was found in a female donor in good health and CMV-seronegative. The nucleotides read TGTGCCAGTAGTCTCCACCCCCAGGGGGCCCTTAGTTTAACTGAAGCTTTCTTT. The resulting protein is CASSLHPQGALSLTEAFF.